This record looks at one TCR beta chain sequence and its context. Its antigen is as yet unknown. At one end, the junction sequence differs from germline, possibly due to a read error. These data come from a study of OX40 agonist ivuxolimab in advanced cancers. Whole-study findings and limits: There were, on average, more expanded clones in CD8+ T cells than in CD4+.

Clones were sequenced by immunoSEQ multiplex PCR, and TCRdb holds only the in-frame ones, with some missing. The sample has approximately 58,000 clones; approximately 90% are singletons. Sequencing was performed on CD4+ or CD8+ T cells sorted from blood, taken in a trial of the OX40 agonist ivuxolimab. This TCR was recovered from an adult with an advanced solid tumor such as melanoma, head and neck, liver or kidney cancer.

The CDR3 loop reads CASSQGQKYEQYF. In nucleotides, the CDR3 is TGCGCAAGCAGCCAAGGGCAGAAATACGAGCAGTACTTC. V gene TRBV4-1 combines with J gene TRBJ2-7; D unresolved. The CDR3 is made up of 13 amino acids. CDR1 is MGHRA, CDR2 YSYEKL, per germline.